This T cell receptor beta chain was recovered during a study of blood T cell repertoires in COVID-19. Study overall: The United States, Italy and Spain provided the acute and convalescent COVID-19 samples. PBMCs, B-cell-depleted T cells, or T cells were the source of the cDNA or gDNA that made up the material.

Under the authors' procedure: Reference gene primers were amplified, and this amplification served to estimate nucleated cell counts. Only in-frame clones appear in the TCRdb table, and some are missing; sequencing was by immunoSEQ multiplex PCR. V and J calls and clone size are those listed in that table; D and trimming were worked out from the DNA. Of roughly 200,000 clones listed, roughly 77% were seen once; the top ten hold approximately 12%. V lost 5 bases and J lost 7; bases outside the gene matches: 6. This CDR3 is built from 14 residues. Germline V gives CDR1 SSHAT, CDR2 FNYEAQ (reference sequence).

Material for sequencing was peripheral blood. V usage is TRBV7-7 and J usage is TRBJ2-1; 9 positions agree with TRBD2. The sequence came from a woman older than 75 with COVID-19, enrolled during active disease. In nucleotides, the CDR3 is TGTGCCAGCAGCGCGGGCGGGGGGGCTAATGAGCAGTTCTTC. This encodes CASSAGGGANEQFF. The whole variable domain, filled in from reference TRBV7-7 and TRBJ2-1, reads GAGVSQSPRYKVTKRGQDVTLRCDPISSHATLYWYQQALGQGPEFLTYFNYEAQPDKSGLPSDRFSAERPEGSISTLTIQRTEQRDSAMYRCASSAGGGANEQFFGPGTRLTVL.